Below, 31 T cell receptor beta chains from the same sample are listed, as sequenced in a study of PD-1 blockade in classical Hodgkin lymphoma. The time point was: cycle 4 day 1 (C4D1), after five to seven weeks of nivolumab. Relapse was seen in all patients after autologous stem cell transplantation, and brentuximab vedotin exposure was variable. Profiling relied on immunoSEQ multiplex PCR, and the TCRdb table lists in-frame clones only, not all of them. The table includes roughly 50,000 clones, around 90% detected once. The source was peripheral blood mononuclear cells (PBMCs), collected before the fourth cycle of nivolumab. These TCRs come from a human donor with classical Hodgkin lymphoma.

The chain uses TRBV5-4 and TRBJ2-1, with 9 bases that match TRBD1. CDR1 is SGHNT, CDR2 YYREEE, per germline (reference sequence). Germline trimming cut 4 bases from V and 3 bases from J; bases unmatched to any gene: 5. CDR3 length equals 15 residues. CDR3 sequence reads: CASSSRTGVYNEQFF. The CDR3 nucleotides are TGTGCCAGCAGCAGCCGGACAGGGGTCTACAATGAGCAGTTCTTC. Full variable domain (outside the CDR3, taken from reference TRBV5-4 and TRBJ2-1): ETGVTQSPTHLIKTRGQQVTLRCSSQSGHNTVSWYQQALGQGPQFIFQYYREEENGRGNFPPRFSGLQFPNYSSELNVNALELDDSALYLCASSSRTGVYNEQFFGPGTRLTVL.

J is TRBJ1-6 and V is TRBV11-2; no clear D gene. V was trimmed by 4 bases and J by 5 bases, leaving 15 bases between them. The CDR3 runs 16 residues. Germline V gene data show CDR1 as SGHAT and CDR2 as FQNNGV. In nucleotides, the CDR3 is TGTGCCAGCAGCTCGCTCGCAGGAGATAATAATTCACCCCTCCACTTT. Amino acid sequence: CASSSLAGDNNSPLHF.

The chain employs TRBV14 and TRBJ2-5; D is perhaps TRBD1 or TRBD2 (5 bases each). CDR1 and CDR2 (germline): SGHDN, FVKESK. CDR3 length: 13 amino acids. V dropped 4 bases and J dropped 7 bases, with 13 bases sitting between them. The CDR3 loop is CASSRGPDGTQYF. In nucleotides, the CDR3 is TGTGCCAGCAGCCGGGGACCGGACGGGACCCAGTACTTC.

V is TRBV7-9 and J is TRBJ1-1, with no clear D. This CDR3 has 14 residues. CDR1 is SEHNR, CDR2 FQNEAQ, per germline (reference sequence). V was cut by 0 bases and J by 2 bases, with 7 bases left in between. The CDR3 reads CASSLAGSNTEAFF. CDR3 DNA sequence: TGTGCCAGCAGCTTAGCCGGGAGTAACACTGAAGCTTTCTTT.

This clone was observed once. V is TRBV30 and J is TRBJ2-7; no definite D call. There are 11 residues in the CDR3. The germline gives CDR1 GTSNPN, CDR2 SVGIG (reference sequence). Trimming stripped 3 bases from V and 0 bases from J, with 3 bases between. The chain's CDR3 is CAWRGSYEQYF. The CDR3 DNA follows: TGTGCCTGGAGGGGCTCCTACGAGCAGTACTTC.

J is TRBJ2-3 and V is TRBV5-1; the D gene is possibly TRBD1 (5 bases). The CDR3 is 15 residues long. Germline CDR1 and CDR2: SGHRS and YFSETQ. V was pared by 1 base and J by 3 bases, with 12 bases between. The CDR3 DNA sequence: TGCGCCAGCAGCTTGTCGCCAGGGCCTACAGATACGCAGTATTTT. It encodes CASSLSPGPTDTQYF.

The chain's CDR3 is CASGQQGNTEAFF. The CDR3 DNA follows: TGTGCCAGCGGTCAACAGGGTAACACTGAAGCTTTCTTT. The chain has TRBV9 and TRBJ1-1, with a tentative D call TRBD1 (6 bases). Trimming stripped 7 bases from V and 2 bases from J, with 12 bases between. CDR1 and CDR2 (germline): SGDLS, YYNGEE. CDR3 length: 13 residues.

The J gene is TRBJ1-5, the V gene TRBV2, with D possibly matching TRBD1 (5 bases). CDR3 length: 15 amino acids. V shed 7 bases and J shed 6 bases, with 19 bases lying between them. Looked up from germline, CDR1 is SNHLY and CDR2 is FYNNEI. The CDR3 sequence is CASTKNGGSGQPQHF. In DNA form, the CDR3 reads TGTGCCAGCACTAAGAATGGGGGATCGGGTCAGCCCCAGCATTTT.

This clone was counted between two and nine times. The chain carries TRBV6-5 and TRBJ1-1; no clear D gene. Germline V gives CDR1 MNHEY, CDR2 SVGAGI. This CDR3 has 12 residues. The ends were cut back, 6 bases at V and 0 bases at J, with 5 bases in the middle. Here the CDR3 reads CASSTLNTEAFF. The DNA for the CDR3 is TGTGCCAGCAGCACTTTGAACACTGAAGCTTTCTTT.

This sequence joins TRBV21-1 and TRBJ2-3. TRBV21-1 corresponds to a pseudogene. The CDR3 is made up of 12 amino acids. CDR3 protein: CANGPPQDTQYF. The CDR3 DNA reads TGTGCCAACGGACCGCCCCAAGATACGCAGTATTTT.

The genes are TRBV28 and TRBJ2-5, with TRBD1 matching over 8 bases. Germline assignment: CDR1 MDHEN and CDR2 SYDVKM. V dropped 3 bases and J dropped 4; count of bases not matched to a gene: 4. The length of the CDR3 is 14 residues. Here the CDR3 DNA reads TGTGCCAGCAGTTTCCGCGACAGGGGAGAGACCCAGTACTTC. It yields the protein CASSFRDRGETQYF. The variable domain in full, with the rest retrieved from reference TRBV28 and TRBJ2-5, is DVKVTQSSRYLVKRTGEKVFLECVQDMDHENMFWYRQDPGLGLRLIYFSYDVKMKEKGDIPEGYSVSREKKERFSLILESASTNQTSMYLCASSFRDRGETQYFGPGTRLLVL.

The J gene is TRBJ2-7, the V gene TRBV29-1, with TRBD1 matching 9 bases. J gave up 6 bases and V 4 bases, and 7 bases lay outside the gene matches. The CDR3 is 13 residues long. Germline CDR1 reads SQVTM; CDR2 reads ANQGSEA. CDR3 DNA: TGCAGCGTTGTGGGACAGGGAGGCACCGAGCAGTACTTC. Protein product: CSVVGQGGTEQYF.

The CDR3 nucleotides are TGTGCCAGCAGCTTAGGAGGGGGCCCTAACTATGGCTACACCTTC. It is translated as CASSLGGGPNYGYTF. The chain uses TRBV11-3 and TRBJ1-2; TRBD1 aligns across 7 bases. The CDR3 spans 15 residues. The V gene's germline CDR1 is SGHNT and CDR2 YENEEA. V lost 1 base to trimming and J lost 0 bases; unmatched junction nucleotides: 2.

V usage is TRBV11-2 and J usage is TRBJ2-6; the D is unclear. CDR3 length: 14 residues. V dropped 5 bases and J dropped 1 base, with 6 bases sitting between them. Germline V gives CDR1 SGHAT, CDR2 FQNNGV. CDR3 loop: CASSLNSGANVLTF. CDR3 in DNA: TGTGCCAGCAGCCTTAATTCTGGGGCCAACGTCCTGACTTTC.

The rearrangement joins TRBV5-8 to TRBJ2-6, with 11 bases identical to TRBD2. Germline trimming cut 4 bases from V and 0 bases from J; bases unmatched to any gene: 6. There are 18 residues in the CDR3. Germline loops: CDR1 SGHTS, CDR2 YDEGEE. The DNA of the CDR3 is TGTGCCAGCAGCGCAGGACTAGCGGGTATCTCTGGGGCCAACGTCCTGACTTTC. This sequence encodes CASSAGLAGISGANVLTF.

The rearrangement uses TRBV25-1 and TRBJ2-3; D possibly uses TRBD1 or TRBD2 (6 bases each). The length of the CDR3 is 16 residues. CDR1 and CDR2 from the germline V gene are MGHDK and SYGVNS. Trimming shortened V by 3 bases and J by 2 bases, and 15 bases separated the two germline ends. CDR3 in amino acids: CASSDPGGGSTDTQYF. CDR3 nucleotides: TGTGCCAGCAGTGACCCAGGAGGGGGATCCACAGATACGCAGTATTTT.

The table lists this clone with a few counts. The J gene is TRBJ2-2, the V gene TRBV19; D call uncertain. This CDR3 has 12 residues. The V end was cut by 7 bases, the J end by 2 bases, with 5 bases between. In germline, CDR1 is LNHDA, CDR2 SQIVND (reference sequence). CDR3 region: CASKVNTGELFF. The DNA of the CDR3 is TGTGCCAGTAAAGTAAACACCGGGGAGCTGTTTTTT.

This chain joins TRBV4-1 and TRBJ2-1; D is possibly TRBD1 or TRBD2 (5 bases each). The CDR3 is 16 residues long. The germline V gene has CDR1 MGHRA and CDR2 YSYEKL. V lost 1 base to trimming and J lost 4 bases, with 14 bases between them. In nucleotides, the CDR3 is TGCGCCAGCAGCCAAGTAGGGAGAGGGGAGTACAATGAGCAGTTCTTC. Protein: CASSQVGRGEYNEQFF.

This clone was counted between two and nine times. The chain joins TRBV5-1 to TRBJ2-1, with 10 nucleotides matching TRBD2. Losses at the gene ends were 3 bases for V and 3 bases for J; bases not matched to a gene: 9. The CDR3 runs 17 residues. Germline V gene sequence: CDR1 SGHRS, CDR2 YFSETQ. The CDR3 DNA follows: TGCGCCAGCAGCTCCCCATTACTAGCGGGAATCTACAATGAGCAGTTCTTC. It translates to CASSSPLLAGIYNEQFF. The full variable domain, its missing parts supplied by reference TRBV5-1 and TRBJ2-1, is KAGVTQTPRYLIKTRGQQVTLSCSPISGHRSVSWYQQTPGQGLQFLFEYFSETQRNKGNFPGRFSGRQFSNSRSEMNVSTLELGDSALYLCASSSPLLAGIYNEQFFGPGTRLTVL.

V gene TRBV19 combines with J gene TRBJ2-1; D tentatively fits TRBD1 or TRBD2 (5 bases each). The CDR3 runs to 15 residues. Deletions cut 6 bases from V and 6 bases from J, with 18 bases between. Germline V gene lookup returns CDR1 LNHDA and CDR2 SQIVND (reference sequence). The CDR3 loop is CASRGDPVPSNEQFF. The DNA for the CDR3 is TGTGCCAGTAGGGGGGACCCCGTTCCCAGCAATGAGCAGTTCTTC.

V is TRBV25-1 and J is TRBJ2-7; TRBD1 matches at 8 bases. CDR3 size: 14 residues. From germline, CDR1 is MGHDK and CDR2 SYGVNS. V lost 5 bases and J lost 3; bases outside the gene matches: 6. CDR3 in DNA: TGTGCCAGCAGTTCCAGGACAGGGAACTACGAGCAGTACTTC. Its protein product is CASSSRTGNYEQYF.

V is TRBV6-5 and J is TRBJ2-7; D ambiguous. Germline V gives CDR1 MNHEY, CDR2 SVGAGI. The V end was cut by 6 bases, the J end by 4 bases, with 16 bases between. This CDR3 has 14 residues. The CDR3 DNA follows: TGTGCCAGCAGCCCCACCCGGTACGGTTACGAGCAGTACTTC. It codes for CASSPTRYGYEQYF.

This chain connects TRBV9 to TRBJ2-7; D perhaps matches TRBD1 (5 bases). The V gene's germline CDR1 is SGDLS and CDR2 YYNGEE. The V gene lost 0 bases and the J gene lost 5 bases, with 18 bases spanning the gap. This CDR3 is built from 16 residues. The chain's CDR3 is CASSVAPYTQGNEQYF. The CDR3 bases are TGTGCCAGCAGCGTAGCCCCATATACTCAGGGTAACGAGCAGTACTTC. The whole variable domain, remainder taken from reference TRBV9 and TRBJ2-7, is DSGVTQTPKHLITATGQRVTLRCSPRSGDLSVYWYQQSLDQGLQFLIQYYNGEERAKGNILERFSAQQFPDLHSELNLSSLELGDSALYFCASSVAPYTQGNEQYFGPGTRLTVT.

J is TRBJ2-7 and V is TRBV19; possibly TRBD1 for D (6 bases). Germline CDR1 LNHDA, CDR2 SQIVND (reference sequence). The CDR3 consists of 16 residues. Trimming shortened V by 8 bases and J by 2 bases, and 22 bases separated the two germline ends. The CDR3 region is CASWGRWDKSTYEQYF. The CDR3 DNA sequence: TGTGCCAGTTGGGGAAGGTGGGACAAGAGTACCTACGAGCAGTACTTC.

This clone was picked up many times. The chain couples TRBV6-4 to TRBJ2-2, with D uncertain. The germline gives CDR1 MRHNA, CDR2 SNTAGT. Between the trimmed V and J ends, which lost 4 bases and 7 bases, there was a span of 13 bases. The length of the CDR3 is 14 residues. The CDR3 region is CASSATHESGELFF. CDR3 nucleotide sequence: TGTGCCAGCAGTGCTACCCACGAAAGCGGGGAGCTGTTTTTT.

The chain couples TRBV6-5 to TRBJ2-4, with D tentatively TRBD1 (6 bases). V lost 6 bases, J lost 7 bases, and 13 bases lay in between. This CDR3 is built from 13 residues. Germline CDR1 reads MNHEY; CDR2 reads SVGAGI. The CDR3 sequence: CASSTGLGNIQYF. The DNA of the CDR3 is TGTGCCAGCAGCACAGGGTTGGGTAACATTCAGTACTTC.

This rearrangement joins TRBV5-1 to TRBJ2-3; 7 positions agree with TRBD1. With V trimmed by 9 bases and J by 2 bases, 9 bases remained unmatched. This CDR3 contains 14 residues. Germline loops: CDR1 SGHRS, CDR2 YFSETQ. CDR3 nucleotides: TGCGCCACCCACCCGGGACAGACCACAGATACGCAGTATTTT. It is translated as CATHPGQTTDTQYF.

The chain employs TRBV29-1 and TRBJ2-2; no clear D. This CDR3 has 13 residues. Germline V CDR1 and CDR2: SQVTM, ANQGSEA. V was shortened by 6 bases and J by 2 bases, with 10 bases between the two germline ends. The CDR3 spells CSVAWGNTGELFF. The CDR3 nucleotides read TGCAGCGTAGCTTGGGGTAACACCGGGGAGCTGTTTTTT.

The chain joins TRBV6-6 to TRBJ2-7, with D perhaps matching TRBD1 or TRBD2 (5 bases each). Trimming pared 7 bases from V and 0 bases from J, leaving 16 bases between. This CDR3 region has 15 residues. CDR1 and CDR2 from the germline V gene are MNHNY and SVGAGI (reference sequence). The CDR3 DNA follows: TGTGCCAGCAATCGGGGCACAAGGAGCTCCTACGAGCAGTACTTC. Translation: CASNRGTRSSYEQYF.

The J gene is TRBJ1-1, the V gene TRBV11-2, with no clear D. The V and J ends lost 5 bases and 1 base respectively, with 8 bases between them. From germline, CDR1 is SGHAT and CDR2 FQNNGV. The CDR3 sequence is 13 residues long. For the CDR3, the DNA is TGTGCCAGCAGCCCACGGCCGAACACTGAAGCTTTCTTT. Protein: CASSPRPNTEAFF.

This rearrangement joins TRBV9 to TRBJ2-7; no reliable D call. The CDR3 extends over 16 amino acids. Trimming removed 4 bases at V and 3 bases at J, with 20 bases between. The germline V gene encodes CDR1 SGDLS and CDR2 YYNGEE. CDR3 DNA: TGTGCCAGCAGCCCCTTGGAGCCTCGCACCCTCTACGAGCAGTACTTC. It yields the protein CASSPLEPRTLYEQYF.